This entry concerns a single T cell receptor (beta chain). Its antigen specificity is not known. Base-call qualities are not available, and no considerably larger clone is one nucleotide away. This entry is derived from a study of CD8+ T cells in alopecia areata (dated by TCRdb to between 2017 and 2018). For the study in its entirety: The treated patients, all with moderate-to-severe alopecia areata, were enrolled in an open-label pilot trial of oral tofacitinib given at 5 to 10 mg twice daily. Patients on tofacitinib were biopsied at baseline and after 4 and 24 weeks of treatment, and several of the patients also had a later scalp biopsy. TCRbeta CDR3 regions were amplified by immunoSEQ multiplex PCR with 35 Vbeta forward and 13 Jbeta reverse primers. Patients received tofacitinib for 6 to 18 months and were then followed off drug for 6 months to check for delayed response and recurrence. For the treated patients, the SALT score, which quantifies what percentage of scalp surface area is affected, served as the measure of disease severity. Clonality in the scalp was compared among normal scalp (n=4), patchy alopecia areata scalp (n=8), and alopecia totalis/universalis scalp (n=8). To study T cell clonal expansion in alopecia areata, the researchers applied high-throughput TCRbeta sequencing to both the C3H/HeJ mouse model and human patients. RNA was obtained with the PAXgene miRNA kit for fixed scalp, the miRNeasy kit for PBMCs, and the RNeasy kit for mouse skin. In humans, TCRbeta sequencing was performed on scalp tissue and on sorted CD4+ and CD8+ peripheral blood T cells from healthy controls and from patients with patchy or totalis/universalis alopecia areata. The paper as a whole reports these results and caveats: Scalp TCR repertoire analysis is complicated because resident alphabeta T cells in normal human skin are also sequenced, whereas mouse skin is dominated by gammadelta T cells. Compared with mice, TCR sequences shared between patients were less clear, possibly partly because of HLA diversity across the patient population. Many expanded lesional clones were found to persist in scalp and blood during tofacitinib treatment, and relapse after treatment cessation may be partly explained by this persistence. The treated cohort was small, with a single nonresponder, so links between baseline CD8+ expansion and response need larger studies. Compared with normal scalp, lesional scalp had higher clonality and more expanded CD8+ clones, particularly in alopecia totalis/universalis, a pattern that suggests antigenic drive. Tofacitinib significantly decreased scalp clonality and the number of expanded CD8+ clones among the top 100 scalp clones.

Library preparation was by the immunoSEQ multiplex PCR assay. RNA was extracted from all samples and reverse transcribed into cDNA as template for TCR sequencing. SuperScript III was used for first-strand cDNA synthesis, primed with a 2:1 mix of oligo-dT and random hexamers. A synthetic immune receptor repertoire was used to measure amplification bias, and any remaining bias was corrected computationally. Per the authors' processing: Raw reads were preprocessed to remove errors, and CDR3 was defined by IMGT conventions from the conserved cysteine to phenylalanine. To get clonality, Shannon entropy was normalized by log2 of the number of productive unique TCRs and the result was subtracted from 1. Scalp TCRbeta sequences were cross-referenced with sorted blood CD4 and CD8 repertoires so that the CD4 or CD8 identity of scalp clones could be inferred. TCRdb holds this immuneACCESS table with in-frame rearrangements only. Some clones are missing; in checked studies, unresolved V genes explain under half, and the rest has no known cause. V and J calls and clone size are those listed in that table; D and trimming were worked out from the DNA. The sample table lists approximately 210,000 clones, around 64% of them with a count of one. The top ten hold 1.3% of the sample.

Relative to germline, V is 0 bases shorter and J is 4 bases shorter, with 13 bases between their ends. Its CDR3 holds 16 amino acids, cysteine through phenylalanine. Solely the CDR3 DNA is kept, with 48 bases framed from the first base. CDR1 SGDLS and CDR2 YYNGEE were looked up in the germline V gene. The treatment or condition label, read with the paper, signifies: oral pan-JAK inhibitor, 5-10 mg twice daily. From alopecia areata patients, peripheral blood was collected along with lesional scalp punch biopsies. PBMCs were isolated by density centrifugation and stained for CD3, CD4 and CD8, after which CD4+ and CD8+ T cells were sorted on a FACSAria.

This material consisted of CD4+ T cells sorted from blood, taken around week 50, from a patient treated with tofacitinib. The chain joins TRBV9 to TRBJ2-2, and the D gene may be TRBD1, 6 bases matching. The sequence was obtained from a human donor with alopecia areata. The DNA reads TGTGCCAGCAGCGTAGCTATACTCAGGGGCACCGGGGAGCTGTTTTTT. Its coded protein is CASSVAILRGTGELFF.